This T cell receptor (beta chain) was identified during a study of cytomegalovirus exposure and HLA in healthy donors. Study context: When just under 400 donors were genotyped, about 80% of them were found to fall in the Caucasian-associated ancestry cluster. Study results and limitations: A classifier reportedly called cytomegalovirus status with high sensitivity and specificity.

The PCR ran on 60 Vbeta and 13 Jbeta primers. Assay: immunoSEQ multiplex PCR; the TCRdb copy retains only in-frame clones and omits some. The sample has 150,000 to 180,000 clones, roughly 74% seen once. Donors were ostensibly healthy at sampling, although undocumented immune exposures were probable. With regard to this clone: Its antigen is still unknown.

Germline CDR1 reads SGHNT; CDR2 reads YYREEE (reference sequence). This CDR3 is 15 amino acids long. V dropped 3 bases and J dropped 5; count of bases not matched to a gene: 6. This TCR derives from a man between 18 and 35 years old in good health and CMV-seronegative. The J gene is TRBJ2-1, the V gene TRBV5-4, with 9 positions matching TRBD1. Source material: PBMCs. The CDR3 is CASSSPGQGDNEQFF. CDR3 in DNA: TGTGCCAGCAGCTCCCCGGGACAGGGAGACAATGAGCAGTTCTTC.